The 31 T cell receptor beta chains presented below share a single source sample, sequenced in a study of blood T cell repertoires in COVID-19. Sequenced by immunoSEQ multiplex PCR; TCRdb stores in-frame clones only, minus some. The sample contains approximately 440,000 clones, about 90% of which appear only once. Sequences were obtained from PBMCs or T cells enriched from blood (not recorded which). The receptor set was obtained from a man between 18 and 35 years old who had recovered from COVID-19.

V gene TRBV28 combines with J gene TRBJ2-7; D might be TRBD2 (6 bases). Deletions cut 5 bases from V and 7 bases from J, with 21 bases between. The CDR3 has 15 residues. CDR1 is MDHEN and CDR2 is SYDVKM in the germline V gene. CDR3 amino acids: CASSTLGTGVEEQYF. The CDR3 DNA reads TGTGCCAGCAGTACCCTGGGTACGGGGGTGGAGGAGCAGTACTTC.

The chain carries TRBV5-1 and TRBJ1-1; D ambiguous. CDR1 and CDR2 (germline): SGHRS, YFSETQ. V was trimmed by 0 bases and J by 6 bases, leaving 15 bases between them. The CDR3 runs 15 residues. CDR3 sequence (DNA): TGCGCCAGCAGCTTGGTGGCGGGAGAGTCCGCTGAAGCTTTCTTT. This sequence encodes CASSLVAGESAEAFF.

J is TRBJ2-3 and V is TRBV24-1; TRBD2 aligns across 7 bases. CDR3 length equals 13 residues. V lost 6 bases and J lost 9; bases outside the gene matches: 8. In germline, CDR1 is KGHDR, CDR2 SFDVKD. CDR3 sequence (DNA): TGTGCCACCAGTCCCACTTCAGCGGGGACGCAGTATTTT. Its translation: CATSPTSAGTQYF.

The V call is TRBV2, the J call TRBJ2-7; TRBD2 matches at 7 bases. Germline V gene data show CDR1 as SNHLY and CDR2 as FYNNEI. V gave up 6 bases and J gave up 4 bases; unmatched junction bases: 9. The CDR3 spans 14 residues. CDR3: CASSVDLAAYEQYF. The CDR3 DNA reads TGTGCCAGCAGCGTTGACCTAGCGGCGTACGAGCAGTACTTC. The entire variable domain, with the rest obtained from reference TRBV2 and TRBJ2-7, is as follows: EPEVTQTPSHQVTQMGQEVILRCVPISNHLYFYWYRQILGQKVEFLVSFYNNEISEKSEIFDDQFSVERPDGSNFTLKIRSTKLEDSAMYFCASSVDLAAYEQYFGPGTRLTVT.

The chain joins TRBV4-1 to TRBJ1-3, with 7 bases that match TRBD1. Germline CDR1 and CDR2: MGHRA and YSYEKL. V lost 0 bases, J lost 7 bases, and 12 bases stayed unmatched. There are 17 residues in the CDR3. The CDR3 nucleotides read TGCGCCAGCAGCCAAGATTCGTCGACAGGGACGATGAACACCATATATTTT. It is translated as CASSQDSSTGTMNTIYF.

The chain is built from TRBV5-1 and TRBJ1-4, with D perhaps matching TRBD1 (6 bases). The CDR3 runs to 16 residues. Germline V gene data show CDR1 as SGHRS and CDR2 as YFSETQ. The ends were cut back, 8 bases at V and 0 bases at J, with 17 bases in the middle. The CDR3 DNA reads TGCGCCAGATGGACAGAACTAGGATCAACTAATGAAAAACTGTTTTTT. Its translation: CARWTELGSTNEKLFF.

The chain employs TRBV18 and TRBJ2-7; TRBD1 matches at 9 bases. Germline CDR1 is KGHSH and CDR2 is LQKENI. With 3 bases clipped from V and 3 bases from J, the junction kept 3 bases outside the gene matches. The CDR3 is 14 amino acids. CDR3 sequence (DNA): TGTGCCAGCTCACCTATGGACAGGGGCTACGAGCAGTACTTC. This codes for CASSPMDRGYEQYF.

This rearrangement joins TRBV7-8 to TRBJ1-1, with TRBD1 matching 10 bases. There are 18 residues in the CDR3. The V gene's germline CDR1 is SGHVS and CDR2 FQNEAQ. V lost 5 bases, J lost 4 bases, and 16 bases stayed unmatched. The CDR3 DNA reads TGTGCCAGCAGCAGGGCACGACAGGGGGCAAGAATCAGCACTGAAGCTTTCTTT. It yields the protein CASSRARQGARISTEAFF.

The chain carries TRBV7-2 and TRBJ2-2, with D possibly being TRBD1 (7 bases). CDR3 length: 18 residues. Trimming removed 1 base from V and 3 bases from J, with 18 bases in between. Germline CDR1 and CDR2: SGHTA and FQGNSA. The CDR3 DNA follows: TGTGCCAGCAGCTTAGATCATTGGCGGGACAGTTACACCGGGGAGCTGTTTTTT. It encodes CASSLDHWRDSYTGELFF. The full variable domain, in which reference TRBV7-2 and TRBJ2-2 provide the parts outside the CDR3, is GAGVSQSPSNKVTEKGKDVELRCDPISGHTALYWYRQSLGQGLEFLIYFQGNSAPDKSGLPSDRFSAERTGGSVSTLTIQRTQQEDSAVYLCASSLDHWRDSYTGELFFGEGSRLTVL.

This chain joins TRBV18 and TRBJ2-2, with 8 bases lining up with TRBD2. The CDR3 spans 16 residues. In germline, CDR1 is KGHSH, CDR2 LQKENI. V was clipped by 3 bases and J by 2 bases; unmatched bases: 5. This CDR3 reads CASSPGAGVNTGELFF. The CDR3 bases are TGTGCCAGCTCACCGGGAGCGGGAGTTAACACCGGGGAGCTGTTTTTT.

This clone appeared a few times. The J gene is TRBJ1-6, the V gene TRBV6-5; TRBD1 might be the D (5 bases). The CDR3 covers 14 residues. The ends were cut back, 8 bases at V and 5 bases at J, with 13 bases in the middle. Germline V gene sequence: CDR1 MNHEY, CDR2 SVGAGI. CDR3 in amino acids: CASALEGNNSPLHF. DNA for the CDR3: TGTGCCAGCGCTCTGGAGGGGAATAATTCACCCCTCCACTTT.

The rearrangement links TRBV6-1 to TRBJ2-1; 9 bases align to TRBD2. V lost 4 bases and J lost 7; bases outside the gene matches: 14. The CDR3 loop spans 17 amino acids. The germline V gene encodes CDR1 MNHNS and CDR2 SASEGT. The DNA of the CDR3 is TGTGCCAGCAGTGCCTTAGCGGGAGTAGTTGGGGCTAATGAGCAGTTCTTC. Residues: CASSALAGVVGANEQFF.

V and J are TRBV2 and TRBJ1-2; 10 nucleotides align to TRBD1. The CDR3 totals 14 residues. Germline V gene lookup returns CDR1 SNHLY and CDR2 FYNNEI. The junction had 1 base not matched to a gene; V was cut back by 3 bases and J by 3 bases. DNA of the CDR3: TGTGCCAGCAGTGAGGACAGGGGGGACTATGGCTACACCTTC. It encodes CASSEDRGDYGYTF. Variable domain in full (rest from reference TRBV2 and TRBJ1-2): EPEVTQTPSHQVTQMGQEVILRCVPISNHLYFYWYRQILGQKVEFLVSFYNNEISEKSEIFDDQFSVERPDGSNFTLKIRSTKLEDSAMYFCASSEDRGDYGYTFGSGTRLTVV.

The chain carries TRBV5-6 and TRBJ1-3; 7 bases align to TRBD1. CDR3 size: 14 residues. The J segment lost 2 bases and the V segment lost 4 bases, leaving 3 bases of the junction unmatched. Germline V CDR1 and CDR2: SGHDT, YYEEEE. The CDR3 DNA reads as TGTGCCAGCAGCCGACAGGGAGCTGGAAACACCATATATTTT. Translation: CASSRQGAGNTIYF.

CDR3 sequence reads: CASSPYSGIGYNEQFF. The CDR3 bases are TGTGCCAGCAGCCCCTATAGCGGGATAGGGTACAATGAGCAGTTCTTC. The chain carries TRBV11-2 and TRBJ2-1; 8 nucleotides line up with TRBD2. The CDR3 consists of 16 residues. Unmatched junction bases numbered 10, after V lost 5 bases and J lost 4 bases. Per the germline V gene, CDR1 is SGHAT and CDR2 is FQNNGV.

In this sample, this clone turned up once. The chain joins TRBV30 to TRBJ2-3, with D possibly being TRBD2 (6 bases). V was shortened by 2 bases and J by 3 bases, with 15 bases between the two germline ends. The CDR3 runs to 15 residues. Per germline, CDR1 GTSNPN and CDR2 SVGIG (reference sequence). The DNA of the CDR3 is TGTGCCTGGAGTTCAATGGGGGGAGTAACAGATACGCAGTATTTT. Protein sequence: CAWSSMGGVTDTQYF.

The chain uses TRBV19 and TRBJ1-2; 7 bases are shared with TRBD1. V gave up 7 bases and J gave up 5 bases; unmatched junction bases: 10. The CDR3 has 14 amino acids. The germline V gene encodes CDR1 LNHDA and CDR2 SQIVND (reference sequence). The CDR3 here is CASKDRAYPYGYTF. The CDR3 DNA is TGTGCCAGTAAAGACAGGGCCTACCCGTATGGCTACACCTTC. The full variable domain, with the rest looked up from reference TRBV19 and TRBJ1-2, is DGGITQSPKYLFRKEGQNVTLSCEQNLNHDAMYWYRQDPGQGLRLIYYSQIVNDFQKGDIAEGYSVSREKKESFPLTVTSAQKNPTAFYLCASKDRAYPYGYTFGSGTRLTVV.

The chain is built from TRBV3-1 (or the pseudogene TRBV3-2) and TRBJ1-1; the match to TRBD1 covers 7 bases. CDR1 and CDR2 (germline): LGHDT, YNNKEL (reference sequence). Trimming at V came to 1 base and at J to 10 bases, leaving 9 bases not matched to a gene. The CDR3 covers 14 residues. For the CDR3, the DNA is TGTGCCAGCAGCCAAGGGGGACAGATTATCGGAGCTTTCTTT. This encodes CASSQGGQIIGAFF.

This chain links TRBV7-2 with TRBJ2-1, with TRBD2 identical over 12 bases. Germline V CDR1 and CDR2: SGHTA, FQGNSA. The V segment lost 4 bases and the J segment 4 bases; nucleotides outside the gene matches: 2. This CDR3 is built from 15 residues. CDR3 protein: CASSSTSGRYNEQFF. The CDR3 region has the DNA TGTGCCAGCAGCTCGACTAGCGGGAGATACAATGAGCAGTTCTTC.

The DNA of the CDR3 is TGTGCCACCACAGGGGGGAGCAATCAGCCCCAGCATTTT. It translates to CATTGGSNQPQHF. The V call is TRBV10-3, the J call TRBJ1-5, with TRBD1 matching over 8 bases. Trimming removed 10 bases from V and 1 base from J; junction bases left unmatched: 3. The germline gives CDR1 ENHRY, CDR2 SYGVKD. The CDR3 is made up of 13 amino acids.

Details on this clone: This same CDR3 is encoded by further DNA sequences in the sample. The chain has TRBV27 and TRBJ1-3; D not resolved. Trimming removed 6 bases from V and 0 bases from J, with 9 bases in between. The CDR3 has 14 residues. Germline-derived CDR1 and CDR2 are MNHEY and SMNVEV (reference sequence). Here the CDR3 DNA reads TGTGCCAGCAGCCCAGACAACTCTGGAAACACCATATATTTT. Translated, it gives CASSPDNSGNTIYF.

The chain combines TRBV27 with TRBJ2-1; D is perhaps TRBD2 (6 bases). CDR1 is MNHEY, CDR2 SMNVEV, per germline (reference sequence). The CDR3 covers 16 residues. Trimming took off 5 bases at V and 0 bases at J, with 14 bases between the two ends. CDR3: CASSRSGVSSYNEQFF. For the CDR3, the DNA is TGTGCCAGCAGTCGCTCGGGGGTTAGCTCCTACAATGAGCAGTTCTTC.

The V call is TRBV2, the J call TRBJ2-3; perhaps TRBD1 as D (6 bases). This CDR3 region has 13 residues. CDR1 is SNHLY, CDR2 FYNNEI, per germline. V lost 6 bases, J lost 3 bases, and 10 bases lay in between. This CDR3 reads CASRDSLTDTQYF. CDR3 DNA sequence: TGTGCCAGCAGGGACAGTTTGACAGATACGCAGTATTTT.

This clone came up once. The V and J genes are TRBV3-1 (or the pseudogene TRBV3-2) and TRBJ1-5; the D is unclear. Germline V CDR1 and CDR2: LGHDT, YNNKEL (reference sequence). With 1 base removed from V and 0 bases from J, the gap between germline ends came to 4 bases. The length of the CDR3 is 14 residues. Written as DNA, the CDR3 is TGTGCCAGCAGCCAAGGGAGTAGCAATCAGCCCCAGCATTTT. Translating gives CASSQGSSNQPQHF.

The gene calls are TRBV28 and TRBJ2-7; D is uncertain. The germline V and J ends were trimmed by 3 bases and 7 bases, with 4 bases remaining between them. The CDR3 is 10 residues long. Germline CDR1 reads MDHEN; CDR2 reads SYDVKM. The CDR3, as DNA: TGTGCCAGCAGTTTCCGGGAGCAGTACTTC. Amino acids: CASSFREQYF.

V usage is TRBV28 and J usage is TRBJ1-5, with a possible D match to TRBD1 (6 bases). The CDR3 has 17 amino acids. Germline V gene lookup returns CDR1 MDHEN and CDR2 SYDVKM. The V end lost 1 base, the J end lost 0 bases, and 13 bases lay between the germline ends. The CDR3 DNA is TGTGCCAGCAGTTTATTTCCCGGACAGCATAGCAATCAGCCCCAGCATTTT. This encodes CASSLFPGQHSNQPQHF.

DNA of the CDR3: TGTGCCAGCAGCCAAATGGACAGGGGTGCAACTAATGAAAAACTGTTTTTT. As protein: CASSQMDRGATNEKLFF. The genes are TRBV3-1 (or the pseudogene TRBV3-2) and TRBJ1-4; 9 bases line up with TRBD1. The CDR3 length is 17 residues. V was pared by 2 bases and J by 0 bases, with 4 bases of the junction left unmatched. Germline loops: CDR1 LGHDT, CDR2 YNNKEL (reference sequence).

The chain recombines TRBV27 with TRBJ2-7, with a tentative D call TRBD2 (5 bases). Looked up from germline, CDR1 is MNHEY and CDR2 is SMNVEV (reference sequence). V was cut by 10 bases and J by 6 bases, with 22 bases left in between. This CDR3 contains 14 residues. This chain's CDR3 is CATQSWELNGEQYF. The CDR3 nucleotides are TGTGCCACCCAGAGCTGGGAGTTGAACGGCGAGCAGTACTTC.

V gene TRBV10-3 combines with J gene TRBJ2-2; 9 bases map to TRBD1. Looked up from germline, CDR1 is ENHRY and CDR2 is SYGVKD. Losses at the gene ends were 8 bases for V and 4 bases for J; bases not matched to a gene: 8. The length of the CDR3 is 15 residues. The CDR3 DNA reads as TGTGCCATCCTTCCGGACAGGGGTATCACCGGGGAGCTGTTTTTT. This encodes CAILPDRGITGELFF.

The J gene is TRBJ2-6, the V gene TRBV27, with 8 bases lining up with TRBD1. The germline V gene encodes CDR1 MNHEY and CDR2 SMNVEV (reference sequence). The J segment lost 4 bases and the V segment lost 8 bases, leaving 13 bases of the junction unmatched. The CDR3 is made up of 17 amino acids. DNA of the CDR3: TGTGCCAGCGGACCACAGGGGGTTCTTGCAGGGGCCAACGTCCTGACTTTC. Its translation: CASGPQGVLAGANVLTF.

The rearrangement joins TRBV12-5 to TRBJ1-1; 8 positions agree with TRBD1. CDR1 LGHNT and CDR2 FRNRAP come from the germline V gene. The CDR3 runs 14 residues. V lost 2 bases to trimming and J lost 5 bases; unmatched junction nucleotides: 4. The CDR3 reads CASGLNRGKTEAFF. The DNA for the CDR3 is TGTGCTAGTGGTTTGAACAGGGGGAAAACTGAAGCTTTCTTT.